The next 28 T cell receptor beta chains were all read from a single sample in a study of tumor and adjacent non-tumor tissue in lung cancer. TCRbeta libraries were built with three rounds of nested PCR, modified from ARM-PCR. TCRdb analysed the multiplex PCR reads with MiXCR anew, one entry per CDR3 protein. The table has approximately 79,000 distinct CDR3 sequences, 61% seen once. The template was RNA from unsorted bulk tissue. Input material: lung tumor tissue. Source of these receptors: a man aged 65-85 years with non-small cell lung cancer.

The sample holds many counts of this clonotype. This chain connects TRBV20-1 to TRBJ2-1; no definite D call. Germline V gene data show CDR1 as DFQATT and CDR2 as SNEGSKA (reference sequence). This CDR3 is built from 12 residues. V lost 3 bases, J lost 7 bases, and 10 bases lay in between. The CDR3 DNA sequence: TGCAGTGCTAGCGCGCCAGGAAATGAGCAGTTCTTC. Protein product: CSASAPGNEQFF.

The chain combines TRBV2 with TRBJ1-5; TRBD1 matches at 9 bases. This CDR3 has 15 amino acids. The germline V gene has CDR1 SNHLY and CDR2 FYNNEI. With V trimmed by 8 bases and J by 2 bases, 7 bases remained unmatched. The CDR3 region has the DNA TGTGCCAGCGCGGGGGGACAGGGCCGCAATCAGCCCCAGCATTTT. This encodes CASAGGQGRNQPQHF.

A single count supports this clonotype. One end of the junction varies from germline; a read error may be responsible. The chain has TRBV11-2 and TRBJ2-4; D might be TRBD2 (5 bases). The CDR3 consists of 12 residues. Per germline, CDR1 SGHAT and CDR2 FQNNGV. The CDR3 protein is CASNSFGYEGLF. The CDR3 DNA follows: TGTGCCAGCAACTCCTTTGGGTATGAGGGTTTATTC.

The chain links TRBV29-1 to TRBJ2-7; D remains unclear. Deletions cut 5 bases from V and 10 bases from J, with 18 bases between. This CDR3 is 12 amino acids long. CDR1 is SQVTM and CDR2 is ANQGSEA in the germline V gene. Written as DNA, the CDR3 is TGCAGCGTTCTACATTCGAATGGCTACCAGTACTTC. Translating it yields CSVLHSNGYQYF.

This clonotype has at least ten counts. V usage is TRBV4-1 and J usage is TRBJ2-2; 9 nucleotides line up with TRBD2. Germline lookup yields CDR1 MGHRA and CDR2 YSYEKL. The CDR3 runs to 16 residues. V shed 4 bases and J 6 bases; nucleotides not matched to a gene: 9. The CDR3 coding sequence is TGCGCCAGCAGCCTCCGCGGGGGGGTCTTTGCCGGGGAGCTGTTTTTT. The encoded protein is CASSLRGGVFAGELFF.

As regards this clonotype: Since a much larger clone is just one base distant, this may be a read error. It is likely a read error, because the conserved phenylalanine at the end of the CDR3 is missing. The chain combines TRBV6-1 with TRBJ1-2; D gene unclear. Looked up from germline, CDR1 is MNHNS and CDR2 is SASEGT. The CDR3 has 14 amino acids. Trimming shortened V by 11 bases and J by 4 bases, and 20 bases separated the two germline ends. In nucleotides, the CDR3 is TGTGCCGCCCCCAGTCCTGGTCTCCTCTATGGCTACACCTCC. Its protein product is CAAPSPGLLYGYTS.

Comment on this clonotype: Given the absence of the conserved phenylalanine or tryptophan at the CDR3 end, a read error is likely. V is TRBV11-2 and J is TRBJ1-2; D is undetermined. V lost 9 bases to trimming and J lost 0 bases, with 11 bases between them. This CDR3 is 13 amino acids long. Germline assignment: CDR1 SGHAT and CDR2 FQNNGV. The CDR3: CASSLRPNYGYTL. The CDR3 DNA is TGTGCCAGTAGCCTCCGACCTAACTATGGCTACACCCTC.

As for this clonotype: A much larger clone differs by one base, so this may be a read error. The CDR3, as DNA: TGTGCCAGCAGTGCAAGGGGCAGATCAGAAAAACTGTTTTTT. Amino acid sequence: CASSARGRSEKLFF. This rearrangement joins TRBV28 to TRBJ1-4, with a weak D call TRBD1 (5 bases). Trimming pared 5 bases from V and 8 bases from J, leaving 15 bases between. Germline assignment: CDR1 MDHEN and CDR2 SYDVKM. The CDR3 contains 14 residues.

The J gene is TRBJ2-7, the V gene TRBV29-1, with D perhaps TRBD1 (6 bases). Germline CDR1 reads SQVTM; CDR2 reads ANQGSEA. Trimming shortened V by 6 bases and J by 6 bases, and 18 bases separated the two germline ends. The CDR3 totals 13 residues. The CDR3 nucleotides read TGCAGCGTAGGAGCAGGGGAAAGAGGCGAGCAGTACTTC. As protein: CSVGAGERGEQYF.

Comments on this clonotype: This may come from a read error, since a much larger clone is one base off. The CDR3 loop is CVSSTSALTQYF. The CDR3 DNA reads as TGTGTCAGCAGTACAAGTGCGCTCACGCAGTATTTT. The chain employs TRBV28 and TRBJ2-3, with D uncertain. From germline, CDR1 is MDHEN and CDR2 SYDVKM. This CDR3 spans 12 amino acids. The full variable domain, completed using reference TRBV28 and TRBJ2-3, is DVKVTQSSRYLVKRTGEKVFLECVQDMDHENMFWYRQDPGLGLRLIYFSYDVKMKEKGDIPEGYSVSREKKERFSLILESASTNQTSMYLCVSSTSALTQYFGPGTRLTVL.

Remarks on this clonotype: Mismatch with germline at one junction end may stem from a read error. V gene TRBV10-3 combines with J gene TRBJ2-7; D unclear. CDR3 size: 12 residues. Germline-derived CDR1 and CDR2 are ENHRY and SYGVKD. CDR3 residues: CAISKSTVKQYF. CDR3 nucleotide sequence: TGTGCCATCAGTAAGTCGACCGTCAAGCAGTACTTC.

This chain's CDR3 is CASSQTDGVTYMQYF. In DNA form, the CDR3 reads TGTGCCAGCAGCCAAACCGACGGAGTCACATATATGCAGTATTTT. The chain uses TRBV11-2 and TRBJ2-3; D is undetermined. V was pared by 5 bases and J by 11 bases, with 23 bases between. Germline V gives CDR1 SGHAT, CDR2 FQNNGV. The CDR3 runs to 15 residues.

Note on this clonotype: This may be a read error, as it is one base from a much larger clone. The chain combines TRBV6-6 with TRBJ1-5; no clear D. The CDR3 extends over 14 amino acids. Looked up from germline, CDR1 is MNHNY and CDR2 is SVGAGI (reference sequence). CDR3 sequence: CTSSGGFGNQPQHF. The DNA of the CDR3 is TGTACCAGCAGCGGAGGTTTTGGCAATCAGCCCCAGCATTTT.

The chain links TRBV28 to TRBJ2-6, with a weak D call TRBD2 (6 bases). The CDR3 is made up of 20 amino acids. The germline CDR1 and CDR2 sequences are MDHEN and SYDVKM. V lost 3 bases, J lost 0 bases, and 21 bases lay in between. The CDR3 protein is CASSFSAGQRWASGANVLTF. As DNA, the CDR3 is TGTGCCAGCAGTTTCTCCGCGGGGCAGAGATGGGCCTCTGGGGCCAACGTCCTGACTTTC.

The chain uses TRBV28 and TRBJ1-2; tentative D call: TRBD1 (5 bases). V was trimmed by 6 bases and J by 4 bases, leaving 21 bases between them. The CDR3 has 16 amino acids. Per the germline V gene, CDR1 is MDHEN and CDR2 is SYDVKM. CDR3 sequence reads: CASSPTESYWFYGYTF. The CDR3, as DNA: TGTGCCAGCAGCCCGACAGAGTCCTATTGGTTCTATGGCTACACCTTC.

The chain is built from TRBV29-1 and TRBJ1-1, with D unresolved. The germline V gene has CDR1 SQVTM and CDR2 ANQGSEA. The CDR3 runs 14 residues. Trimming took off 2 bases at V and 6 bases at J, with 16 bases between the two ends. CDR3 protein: CSVELTRKRPEAFF. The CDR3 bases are TGCAGCGTTGAACTGACAAGGAAAAGGCCTGAAGCTTTCTTT.

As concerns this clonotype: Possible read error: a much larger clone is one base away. The CDR3 reads CAWISDGSFNEQFF. CDR3 nucleotide sequence: TGTGCCTGGATAAGTGACGGATCCTTCAATGAGCAGTTCTTC. This chain uses TRBV30 with TRBJ2-1, with D hard to call. This CDR3 has 14 residues. Germline values: CDR1 GTSNPN, CDR2 SVGIG (reference sequence).

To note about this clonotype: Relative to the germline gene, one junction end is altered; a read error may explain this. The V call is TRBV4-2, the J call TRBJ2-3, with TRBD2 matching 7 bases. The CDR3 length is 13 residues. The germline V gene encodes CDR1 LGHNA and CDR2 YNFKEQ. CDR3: CVSQSGVADTQCF. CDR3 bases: TGTGTCAGCCAGAGCGGGGTGGCAGATACGCAGTGTTTT.

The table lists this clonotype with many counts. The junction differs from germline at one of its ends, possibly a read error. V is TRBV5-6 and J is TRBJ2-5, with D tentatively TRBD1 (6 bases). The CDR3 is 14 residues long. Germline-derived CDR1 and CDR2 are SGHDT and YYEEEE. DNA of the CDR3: TGTGCCAGCGGCTTGGGATACAGGGAAGAGACCCAGTACTTC. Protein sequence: CASGLGYREETQYF.

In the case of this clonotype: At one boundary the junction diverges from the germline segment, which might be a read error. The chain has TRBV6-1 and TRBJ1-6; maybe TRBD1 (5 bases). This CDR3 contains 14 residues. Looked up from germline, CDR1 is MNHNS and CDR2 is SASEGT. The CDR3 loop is CASTAGPYNSPLHF. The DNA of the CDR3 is TGTGCCAGCACTGCAGGGCCATATAATTCACCCCTTCACTTT.

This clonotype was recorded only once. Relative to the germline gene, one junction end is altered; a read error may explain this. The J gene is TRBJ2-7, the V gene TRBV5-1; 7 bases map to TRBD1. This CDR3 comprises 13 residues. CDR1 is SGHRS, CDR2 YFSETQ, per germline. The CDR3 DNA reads TGCGCCAGCAGCTATGGACAGGCCTACGAGCAGTGCTTC. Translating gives CASSYGQAYEQCF.

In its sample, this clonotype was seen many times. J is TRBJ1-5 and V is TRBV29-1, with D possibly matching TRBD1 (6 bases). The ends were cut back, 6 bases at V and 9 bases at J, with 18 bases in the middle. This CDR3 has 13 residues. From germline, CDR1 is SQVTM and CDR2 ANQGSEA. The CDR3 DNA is TGCAGCGTAACAACGACAGGTTTTGGGCCCCAGCATTTT. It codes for CSVTTTGFGPQHF.

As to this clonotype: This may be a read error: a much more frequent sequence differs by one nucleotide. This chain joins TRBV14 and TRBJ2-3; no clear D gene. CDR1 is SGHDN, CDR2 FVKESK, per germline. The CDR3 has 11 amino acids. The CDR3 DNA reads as TGTGCCAGGAGCCGGGCAGATACGCAGTATTTT. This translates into CARSRADTQYF.

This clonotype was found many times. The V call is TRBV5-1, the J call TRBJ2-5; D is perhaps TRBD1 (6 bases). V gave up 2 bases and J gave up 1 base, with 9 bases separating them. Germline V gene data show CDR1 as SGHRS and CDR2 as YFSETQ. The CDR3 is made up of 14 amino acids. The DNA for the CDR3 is TGCGCCAGCAGCTTTAACAGGGTCCAAGAGACCCAGTACTTC. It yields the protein CASSFNRVQETQYF.

CDR3 coding DNA: TGTGCCAGCGTAAATGGGGGGTCCCGGGCGGAGACCCAGTACTTC. Its protein product is CASVNGGSRAETQYF. The chain combines TRBV7-9 with TRBJ2-5; possibly TRBD2 for D (6 bases). Trimming stripped 8 bases from V and 5 bases from J, with 21 bases between. Germline V gives CDR1 SEHNR, CDR2 FQNEAQ (reference sequence). The CDR3 consists of 15 residues. Combining the CDR3 with reference TRBV7-9 and TRBJ2-5 gives the whole variable domain DTGVSQNPRHKITKRGQNVTFRCDPISEHNRLYWYRQTLGQGPEFLTYFQNEAQLEKSRLLSDRFSAERPKGSFSTLEIQRTEQGDSAMYLCASVNGGSRAETQYFGPGTRLLVL.

CDR3 nucleotides: TGTGCCAGCAGCTTTGATACAATCCAGGGGGCGAAAACCACCTTC. Translating gives CASSFDTIQGAKTTF. The J gene is TRBJ1-2, the V gene TRBV11-2; 8 nucleotides match TRBD1. V lost 3 bases, J lost 13 bases, and 16 bases stayed unmatched. Germline V gene lookup returns CDR1 SGHAT and CDR2 FQNNGV. This CDR3 region has 15 residues. Drawing the rest from reference TRBV11-2 and TRBJ1-2, the complete variable domain is EAGVAQSPRYKIIEKRQSVAFWCNPISGHATLYWYQQILGQGPKLLIQFQNNGVVDDSQLPKDRFSAERLKGVDSTLKIQPAKLEDSAVYLCASSFDTIQGAKTTFGSGTRLTVV.

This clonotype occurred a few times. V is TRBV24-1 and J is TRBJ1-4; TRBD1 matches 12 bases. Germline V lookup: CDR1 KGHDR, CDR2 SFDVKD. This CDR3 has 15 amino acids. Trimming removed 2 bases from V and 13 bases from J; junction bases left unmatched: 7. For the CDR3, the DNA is TGTGCCACCAGTGATTCCGGGACAGGGGGCCGACGACTGTTTTTT. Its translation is CATSDSGTGGRRLFF.

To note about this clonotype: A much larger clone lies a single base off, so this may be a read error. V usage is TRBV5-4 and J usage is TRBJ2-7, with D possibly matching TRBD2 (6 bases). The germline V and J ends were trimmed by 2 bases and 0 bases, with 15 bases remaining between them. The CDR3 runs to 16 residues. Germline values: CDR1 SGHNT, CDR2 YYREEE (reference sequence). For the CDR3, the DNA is TGTGCCAGCAGCTTAGTGGGACTCCGAGTCTCCTACGAGCAGTACTTC. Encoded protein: CASSLVGLRVSYEQYF.